The following is a T cell receptor beta chain sequence with its context. The antigen is unknown. Germline loops: CDR1 SGHRS, CDR2 YFSETQ. V was clipped by 5 bases and J by 7 bases, with 21 bases between them. The length of the CDR3 is 15 residues. It was with 60 Vbeta and 13 Jbeta primers that the PCR ran. The protocol was immunoSEQ multiplex PCR, while the TCRdb copy is restricted to in-frame clones and leaves out a portion. This repertoire comprises more than 100,000 clones; its ten largest clones make up around 3.9%. This sample stems from a study of cytomegalovirus exposure and HLA in healthy donors. Study-level points and caveats: The likely origin of a cluster of highly shared sequence variants was a sequencing artifact. A later analysis by the authors found several of the most significant clusters apparently linked to common viral pathogens. The study listed under 200 cytomegalovirus-associated TCR beta chains.

The material sequenced was PBMCs. The clonotype comes from a man aged 18 to 29 in good health and CMV-seronegative. V is TRBV5-1 and J is TRBJ1-1, with no clear D. CDR3 region: CASSPLNSFGSEAFF. As DNA, the CDR3 is TGCGCCAGCAGTCCCCTTAACAGTTTTGGGAGTGAAGCTTTCTTT.